Listed below are T cell receptor beta chains from one sample, sequenced in a study of a mutant IDH1 vaccine in newly diagnosed glioma. These TCRs are of unknown antigen specificity. Here immunoSEQ multiplex PCR was the method, and the copy in TCRdb shows in-frame clones only, minus some. This table holds 35,000 to 50,000 clones, over 80% found once. The sequencing used PBMCs, collected from a glioma patient whose treatment included an IDH1 peptide vaccine. Receptor source: a man in his fifties with glioma. Each CDR3 is given with its conserved first and last residue. Each record gives: V gene, CDR3 length, J gene, CDR3 protein.

V gene: TRBV7-8
CDR3 length: 12
J gene: TRBJ1-5
CDR3 protein: CASSLDPQPQHF

V gene: TRBV2
CDR3 length: 14
J gene: TRBJ1-5
CDR3 protein: CASNQGSGNQPQHF

V gene: TRBV30
CDR3 length: 14
J gene: TRBJ2-3
CDR3 protein: CAWSALSGTDTQYF

V gene: TRBV5-6
CDR3 length: 18
J gene: TRBJ1-2
CDR3 protein: CASSQPPGQATRGYGYTF

V gene: TRBV11-2
CDR3 length: 14
J gene: TRBJ2-7
CDR3 protein: CASSLVSPAREQYF

V gene: TRBV4-1
CDR3 length: 16
J gene: TRBJ2-3
CDR3 protein: CASSQASGRSQDTQYF

V gene: TRBV4-2
CDR3 length: 14
J gene: TRBJ1-4
CDR3 protein: CASSQERSFEKLFF

V gene: TRBV1
CDR3 length: 15
J gene: TRBJ2-5
CDR3 protein: CTSSRGLAVEETQYF

V gene: TRBV5-1
CDR3 length: 16
J gene: TRBJ2-6
CDR3 protein: CASSLEGSSGANVLTF

V gene: TRBV6-4
CDR3 length: 13
J gene: TRBJ2-1
CDR3 protein: CASSDSSSNEQFF

V gene: TRBV5-6
CDR3 length: 12
J gene: TRBJ1-2
CDR3 protein: CASSLDTYGYTF

V gene: TRBV7-2
CDR3 length: 12
J gene: TRBJ2-1
CDR3 protein: CASSFQYNEQFF

V gene: TRBV7-8
CDR3 length: 15
J gene: TRBJ1-3
CDR3 protein: CASSYSQNSGNTIYF

V gene: TRBV6-6
CDR3 length: 16
J gene: TRBJ2-3
CDR3 protein: CASSYTGLAVADTQYF

V gene: TRBV7-9
CDR3 length: 15
J gene: TRBJ1-5
CDR3 protein: CASSLGGRANQPQHF

V gene: TRBV29-1
CDR3 length: 13
J gene: TRBJ2-1
CDR3 protein: CSVEDLLDNEQFF

V gene: TRBV6-6
CDR3 length: 15
J gene: TRBJ2-7
CDR3 protein: CASSYPQGTTVEQYF

V gene: TRBV6-5
CDR3 length: 14
J gene: TRBJ2-5
CDR3 protein: CASSSWTGWETQYF

V gene: TRBV29-1
CDR3 length: 16
J gene: TRBJ1-1
CDR3 protein: CSVARLVSGGSTEAFF

V gene: TRBV6-1
CDR3 length: 18
J gene: TRBJ2-3
CDR3 protein: CASSKGTSGGGIADTQYF

V gene: TRBV7-2
CDR3 length: 15
J gene: TRBJ2-5
CDR3 protein: CASSLATGAGETQYF

V gene: TRBV10-3
CDR3 length: 12
J gene: TRBJ2-5
CDR3 protein: CAIRAGEETQYF

V gene: TRBV27
CDR3 length: 14
J gene: TRBJ2-2
CDR3 protein: CASSSNWDTGELFF

V gene: TRBV28
CDR3 length: 13
J gene: TRBJ1-2
CDR3 protein: CASAPGRRYGYTF

V gene: TRBV27
CDR3 length: 15
J gene: TRBJ2-1
CDR3 protein: CASSLSATSGKRQFF

V gene: TRBV29-1
CDR3 length: 15
J gene: TRBJ1-1
CDR3 protein: CSVQGRQGANTEAFF